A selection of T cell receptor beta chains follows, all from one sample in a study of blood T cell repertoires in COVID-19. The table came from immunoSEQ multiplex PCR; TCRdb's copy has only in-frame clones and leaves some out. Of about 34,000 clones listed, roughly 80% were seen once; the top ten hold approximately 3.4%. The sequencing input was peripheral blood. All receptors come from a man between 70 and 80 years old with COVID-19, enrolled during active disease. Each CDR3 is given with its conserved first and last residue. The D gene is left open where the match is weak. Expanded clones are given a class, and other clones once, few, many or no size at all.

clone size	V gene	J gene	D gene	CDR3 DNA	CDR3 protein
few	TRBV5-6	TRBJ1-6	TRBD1	TGTGCCAGCAGCTTCTTAGACAGGGAGGATTCACCCCTCCACTTT	CASSFLDREDSPLHF
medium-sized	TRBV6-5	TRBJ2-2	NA	TGTGCCAGCCGCCCGACAGGGAACACCGGGGAGCTGTTTTTT	CASRPTGNTGELFF
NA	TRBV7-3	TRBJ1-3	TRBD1	TGTGCCAGCAGCGCGGGACAGGGAGACACCATATATTTT	CASSAGQGDTIYF
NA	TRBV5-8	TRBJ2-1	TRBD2	TGTGCCAGCAGCATTAGCGGGAGTTCCCACAATGAGCAGTTCTTC	CASSISGSSHNEQFF
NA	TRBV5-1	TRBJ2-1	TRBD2	TGCGCCAGCAGCGGCGGGAGGGCCCATTCCTACAATGAGCAGTTCTTC	CASSGGRAHSYNEQFF
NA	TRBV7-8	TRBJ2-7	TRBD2	TGTGCCAGCAGCTTACTCGCGGGAGGCTACGAGCAGTACTTC	CASSLLAGGYEQYF
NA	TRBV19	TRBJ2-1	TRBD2	TGTGCCAGTAGCCTTGGACTAGCGGGAGATACCCATGAGCAGTTCTTC	CASSLGLAGDTHEQFF
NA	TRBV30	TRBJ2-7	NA	TGTGCCTGGAGTCGCCGGACAAGGTTGACCTACGAGCAGTACTTC	CAWSRRTRLTYEQYF
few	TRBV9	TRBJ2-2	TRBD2	TGTGCCAGCAGCGTAGGAACTAGCGGAAACACCGGGGAGCTGTTTTTT	CASSVGTSGNTGELFF
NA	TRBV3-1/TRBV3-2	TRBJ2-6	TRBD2	TGTGCCAGCAGCCTACCGCTAGCGGGGGTGCCCCCCGGGGCCAACGTCCTGACTTTC	CASSLPLAGVPPGANVLTF
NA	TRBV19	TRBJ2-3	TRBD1	TGTGCCAGTAGTGTCGACAGGGTTGGATCAAGTACGCAGTATTTT	CASSVDRVGSSTQYF
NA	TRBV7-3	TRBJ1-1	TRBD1	TGTGCCAGCAGCTTAAGGGACAGGACCACTGAAGCTTTCTTT	CASSLRDRTTEAFF
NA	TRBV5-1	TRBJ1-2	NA	TGCGCCAGCACGTCGGTGACTTCTAACTATGGCTACACCTTC	CASTSVTSNYGYTF
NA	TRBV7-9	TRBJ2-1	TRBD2	TGTGCCAGCAGCCTAGCGGGAGGGCCTGTTGAGCAGTTCTTC	CASSLAGGPVEQFF
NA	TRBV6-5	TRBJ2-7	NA	TGTGCCAGCACCAGAAACAGGGGGGGTTCCTACGAGCAGTACTTC	CASTRNRGGSYEQYF
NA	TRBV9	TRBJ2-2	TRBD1	TGTGCCAGCAGCGTTACAGGGGACCTTAACACCGGGGAGCTGTTTTTT	CASSVTGDLNTGELFF
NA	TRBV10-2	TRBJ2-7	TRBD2	TGCGCCAGCAGTGAGCAACTAGCGGGAGTAGACGAGCAGTACTTC	CASSEQLAGVDEQYF